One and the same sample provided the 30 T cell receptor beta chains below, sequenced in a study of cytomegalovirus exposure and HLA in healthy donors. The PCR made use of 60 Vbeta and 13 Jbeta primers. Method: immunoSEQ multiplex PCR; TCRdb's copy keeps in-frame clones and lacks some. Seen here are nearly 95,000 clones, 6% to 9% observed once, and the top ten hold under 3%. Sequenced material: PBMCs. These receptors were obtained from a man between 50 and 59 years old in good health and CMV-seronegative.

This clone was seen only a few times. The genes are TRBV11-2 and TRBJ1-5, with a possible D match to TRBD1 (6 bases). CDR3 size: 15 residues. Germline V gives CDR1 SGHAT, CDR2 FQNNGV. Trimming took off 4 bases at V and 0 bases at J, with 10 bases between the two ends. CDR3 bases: TGTGCCAGCAGCTCCGGGACACTTAGCAATCAGCCCCAGCATTTT. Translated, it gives CASSSGTLSNQPQHF. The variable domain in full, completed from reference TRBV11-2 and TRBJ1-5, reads EAGVAQSPRYKIIEKRQSVAFWCNPISGHATLYWYQQILGQGPKLLIQFQNNGVVDDSQLPKDRFSAERLKGVDSTLKIQPAKLEDSAVYLCASSSGTLSNQPQHFGDGTRLSIL.

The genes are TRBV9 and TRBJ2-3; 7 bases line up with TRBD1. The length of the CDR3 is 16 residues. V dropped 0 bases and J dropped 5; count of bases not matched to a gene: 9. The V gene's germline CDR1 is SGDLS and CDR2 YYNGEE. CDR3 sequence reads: CASSVVQGVLGDTQYF. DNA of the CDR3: TGTGCCAGCAGCGTAGTCCAGGGGGTGTTAGGAGATACGCAGTATTTT. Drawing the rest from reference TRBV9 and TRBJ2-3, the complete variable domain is DSGVTQTPKHLITATGQRVTLRCSPRSGDLSVYWYQQSLDQGLQFLIQYYNGEERAKGNILERFSAQQFPDLHSELNLSSLELGDSALYFCASSVVQGVLGDTQYFGPGTRLTVL.

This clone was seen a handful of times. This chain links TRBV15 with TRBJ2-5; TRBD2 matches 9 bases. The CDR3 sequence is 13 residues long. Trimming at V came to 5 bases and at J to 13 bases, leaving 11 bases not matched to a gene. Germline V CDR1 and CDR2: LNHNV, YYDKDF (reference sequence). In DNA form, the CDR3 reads TGTGCCACCAGCCGCCGACTAGCGGTACAGGGGTACTTC. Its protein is CATSRRLAVQGYF.

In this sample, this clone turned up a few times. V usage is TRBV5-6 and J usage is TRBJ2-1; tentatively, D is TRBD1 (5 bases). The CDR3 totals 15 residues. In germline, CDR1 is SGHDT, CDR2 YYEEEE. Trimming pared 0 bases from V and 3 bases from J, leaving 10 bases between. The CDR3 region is CASSLGAGNYNEQFF. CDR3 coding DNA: TGTGCCAGCAGCTTGGGTGCAGGGAACTACAATGAGCAGTTCTTC.

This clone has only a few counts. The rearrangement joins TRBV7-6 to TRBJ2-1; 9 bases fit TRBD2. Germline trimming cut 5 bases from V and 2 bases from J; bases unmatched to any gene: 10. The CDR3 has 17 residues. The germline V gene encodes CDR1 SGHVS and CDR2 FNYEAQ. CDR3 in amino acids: CASSPRLSGRTYNEQFF. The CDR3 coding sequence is TGTGCCAGCAGCCCGCGACTGAGCGGGAGGACCTACAATGAGCAGTTCTTC.

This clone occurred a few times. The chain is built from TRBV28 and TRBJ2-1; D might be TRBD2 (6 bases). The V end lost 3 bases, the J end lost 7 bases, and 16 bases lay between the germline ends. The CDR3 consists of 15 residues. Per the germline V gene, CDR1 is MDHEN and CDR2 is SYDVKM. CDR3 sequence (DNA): TGTGCCAGCAGTTTTGGGGGGTTGGAGTTGAATGAGCAGTTCTTC. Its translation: CASSFGGLELNEQFF.

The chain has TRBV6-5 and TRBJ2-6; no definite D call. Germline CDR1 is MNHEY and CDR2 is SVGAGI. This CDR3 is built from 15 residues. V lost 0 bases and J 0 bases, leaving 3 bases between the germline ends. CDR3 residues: CASSYSSSGANVLTF. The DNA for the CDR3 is TGTGCCAGCAGTTACTCGAGCTCTGGGGCCAACGTCCTGACTTTC.

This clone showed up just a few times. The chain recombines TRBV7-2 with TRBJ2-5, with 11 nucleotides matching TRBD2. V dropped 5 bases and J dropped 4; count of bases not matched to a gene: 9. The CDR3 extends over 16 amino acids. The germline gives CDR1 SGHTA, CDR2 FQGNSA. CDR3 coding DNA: TGTGCCAGCAGCAGTAGCGGGGGGGCCTTTGTAGAGACCCAGTACTTC. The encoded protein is CASSSSGGAFVETQYF.

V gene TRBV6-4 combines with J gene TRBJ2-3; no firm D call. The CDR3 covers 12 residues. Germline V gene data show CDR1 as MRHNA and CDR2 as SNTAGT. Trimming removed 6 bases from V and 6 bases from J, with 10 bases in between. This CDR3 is CASSRISDTQYF. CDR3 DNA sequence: TGTGCCAGCAGCAGGATCTCTGATACGCAGTATTTT.

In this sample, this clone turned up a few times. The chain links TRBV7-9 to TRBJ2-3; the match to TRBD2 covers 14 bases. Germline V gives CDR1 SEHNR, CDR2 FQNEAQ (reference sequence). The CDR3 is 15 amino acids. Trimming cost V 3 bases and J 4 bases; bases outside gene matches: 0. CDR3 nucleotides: TGTGCCAGCAGCTTGGGACTAGCGGGAGCAGATACGCAGTATTTT. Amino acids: CASSLGLAGADTQYF.

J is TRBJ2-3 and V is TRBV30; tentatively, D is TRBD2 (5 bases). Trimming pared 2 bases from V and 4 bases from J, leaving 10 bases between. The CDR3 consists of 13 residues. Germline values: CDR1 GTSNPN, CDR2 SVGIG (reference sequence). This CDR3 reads CAWSRGGADTQYF. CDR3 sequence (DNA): TGTGCCTGGAGTAGAGGAGGCGCAGATACGCAGTATTTT.

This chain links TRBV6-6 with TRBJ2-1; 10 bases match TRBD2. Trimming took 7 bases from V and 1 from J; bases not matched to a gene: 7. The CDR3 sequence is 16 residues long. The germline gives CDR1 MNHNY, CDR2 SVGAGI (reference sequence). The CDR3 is CASTERGGLSYNEQFF. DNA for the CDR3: TGTGCCAGCACGGAGCGGGGGGGATTATCCTACAATGAGCAGTTCTTC.

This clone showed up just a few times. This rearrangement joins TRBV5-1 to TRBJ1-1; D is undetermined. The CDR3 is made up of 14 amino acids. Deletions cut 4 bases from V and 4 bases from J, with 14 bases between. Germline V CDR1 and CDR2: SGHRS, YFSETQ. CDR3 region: CASSVFYEGTEAFF. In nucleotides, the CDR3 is TGCGCCAGCAGCGTCTTCTATGAGGGCACTGAAGCTTTCTTT.

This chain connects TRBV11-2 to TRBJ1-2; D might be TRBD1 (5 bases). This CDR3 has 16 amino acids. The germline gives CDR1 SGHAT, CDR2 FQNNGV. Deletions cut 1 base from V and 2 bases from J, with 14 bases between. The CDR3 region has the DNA TGTGCCAGCAGCTTAGGGCCTCGGGGGGGAAACTATGGCTACACCTTC. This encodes CASSLGPRGGNYGYTF.

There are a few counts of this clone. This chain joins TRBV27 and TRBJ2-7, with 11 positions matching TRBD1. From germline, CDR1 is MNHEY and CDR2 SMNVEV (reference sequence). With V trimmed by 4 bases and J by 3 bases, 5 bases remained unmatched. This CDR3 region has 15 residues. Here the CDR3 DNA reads TGTGCCAGCAGTTCAGCCGGGACAGGGGGCTACGAGCAGTACTTC. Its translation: CASSSAGTGGYEQYF.

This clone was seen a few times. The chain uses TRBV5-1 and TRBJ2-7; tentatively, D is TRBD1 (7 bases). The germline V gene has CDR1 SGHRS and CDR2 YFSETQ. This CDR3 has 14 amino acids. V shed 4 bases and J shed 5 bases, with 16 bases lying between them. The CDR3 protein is CASSTRQGGDEQYF. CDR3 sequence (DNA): TGCGCCAGCAGCACTCGACAGGGCGGGGACGAGCAGTACTTC.

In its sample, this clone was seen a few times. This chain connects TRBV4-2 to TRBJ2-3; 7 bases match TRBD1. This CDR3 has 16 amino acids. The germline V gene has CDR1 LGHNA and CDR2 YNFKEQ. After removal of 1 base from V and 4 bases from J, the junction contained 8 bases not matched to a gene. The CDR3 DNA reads TGTGCCAGCAGCCAAGCCCAGGGGGAAGGAGCAGATACGCAGTATTTT. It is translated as CASSQAQGEGADTQYF.

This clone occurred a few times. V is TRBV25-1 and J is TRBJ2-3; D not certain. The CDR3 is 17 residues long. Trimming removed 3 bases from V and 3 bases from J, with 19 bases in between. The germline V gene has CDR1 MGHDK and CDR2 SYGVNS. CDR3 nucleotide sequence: TGTGCCAGCAGTGAGCCTCTTAGTGCCCGAACTACAGATACGCAGTATTTT. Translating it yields CASSEPLSARTTDTQYF.

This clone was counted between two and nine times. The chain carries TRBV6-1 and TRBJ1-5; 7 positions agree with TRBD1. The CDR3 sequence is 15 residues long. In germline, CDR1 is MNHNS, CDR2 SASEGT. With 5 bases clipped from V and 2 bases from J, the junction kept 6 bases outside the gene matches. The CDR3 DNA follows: TGTGCCAGCAGTATCAGGGGGATTGGCAATCAGCCCCAGCATTTT. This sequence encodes CASSIRGIGNQPQHF.

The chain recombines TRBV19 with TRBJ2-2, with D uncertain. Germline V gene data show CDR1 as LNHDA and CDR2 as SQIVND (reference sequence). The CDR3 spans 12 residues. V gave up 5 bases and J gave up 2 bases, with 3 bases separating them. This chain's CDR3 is CASSLNTGELFF. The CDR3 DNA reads TGTGCCAGTAGTCTCAACACCGGGGAGCTGTTTTTT.

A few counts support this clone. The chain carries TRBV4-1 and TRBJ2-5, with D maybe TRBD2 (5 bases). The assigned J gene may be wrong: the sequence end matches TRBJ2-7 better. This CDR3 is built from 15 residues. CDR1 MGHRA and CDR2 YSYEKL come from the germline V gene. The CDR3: CASSLEAGEAYEQYF. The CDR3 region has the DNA TGCGCCAGCAGCCTCGAGGCCGGGGAAGCCTACGAGCAGTACTTC.

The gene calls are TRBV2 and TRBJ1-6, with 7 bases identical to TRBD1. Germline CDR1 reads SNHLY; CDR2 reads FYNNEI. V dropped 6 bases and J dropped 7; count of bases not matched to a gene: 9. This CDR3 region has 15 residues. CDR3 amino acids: CASSYGTATNSPLHF. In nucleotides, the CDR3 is TGTGCCAGCAGCTATGGGACAGCCACCAATTCACCCCTCCACTTT.

This chain's CDR3 is CASFRDRGRNTEAFF. CDR3 sequence (DNA): TGCGCCAGTTTCAGGGACAGGGGGAGGAACACTGAAGCTTTCTTT. The chain has TRBV5-1 and TRBJ1-1; 11 nucleotides agree with TRBD1. V lost 8 bases and J lost 1; bases outside the gene matches: 7. There are 15 residues in the CDR3. The germline V gene encodes CDR1 SGHRS and CDR2 YFSETQ.

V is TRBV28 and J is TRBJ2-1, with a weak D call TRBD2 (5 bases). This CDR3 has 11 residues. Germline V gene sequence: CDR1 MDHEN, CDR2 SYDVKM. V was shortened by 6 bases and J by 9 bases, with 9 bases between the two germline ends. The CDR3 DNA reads TGTGCCAGCAGCTTGAGCGGTGAGCAGTTCTTC. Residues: CASSLSGEQFF.

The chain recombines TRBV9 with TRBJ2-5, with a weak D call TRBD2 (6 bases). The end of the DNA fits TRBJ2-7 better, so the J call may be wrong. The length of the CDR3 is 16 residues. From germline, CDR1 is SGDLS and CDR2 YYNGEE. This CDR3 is CASSVYPDGGYYEQYF. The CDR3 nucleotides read TGTGCCAGCAGCGTATACCCCGACGGAGGGTACTACGAGCAGTACTTC.

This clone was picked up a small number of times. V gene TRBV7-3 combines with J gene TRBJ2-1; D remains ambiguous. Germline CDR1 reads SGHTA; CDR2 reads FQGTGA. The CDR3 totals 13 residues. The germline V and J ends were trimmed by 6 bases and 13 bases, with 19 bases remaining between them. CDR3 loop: CASRAASSALQFF. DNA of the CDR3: TGTGCCAGCAGGGCGGCCTCTTCTGCGCTTCAGTTCTTC.

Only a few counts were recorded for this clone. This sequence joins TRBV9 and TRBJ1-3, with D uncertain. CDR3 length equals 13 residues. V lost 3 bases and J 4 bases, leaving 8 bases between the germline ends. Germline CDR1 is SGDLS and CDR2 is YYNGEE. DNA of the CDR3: TGTGCCAGCAGCGGGGCTCTCGGAAACACCATATATTTT. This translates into CASSGALGNTIYF.

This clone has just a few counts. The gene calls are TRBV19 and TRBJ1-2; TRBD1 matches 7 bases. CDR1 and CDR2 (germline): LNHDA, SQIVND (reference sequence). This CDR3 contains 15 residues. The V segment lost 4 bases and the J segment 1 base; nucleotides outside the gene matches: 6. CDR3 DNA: TGTGCCAGTAGTAATACAGGGGCAAGTAACTATGGCTACACCTTC. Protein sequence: CASSNTGASNYGYTF.

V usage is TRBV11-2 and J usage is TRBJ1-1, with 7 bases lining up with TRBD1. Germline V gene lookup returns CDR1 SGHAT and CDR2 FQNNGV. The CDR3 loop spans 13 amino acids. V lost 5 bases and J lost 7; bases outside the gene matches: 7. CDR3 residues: CASSERQGGEAFF. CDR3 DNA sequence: TGTGCCAGCAGCGAGAGACAGGGTGGTGAAGCTTTCTTT.

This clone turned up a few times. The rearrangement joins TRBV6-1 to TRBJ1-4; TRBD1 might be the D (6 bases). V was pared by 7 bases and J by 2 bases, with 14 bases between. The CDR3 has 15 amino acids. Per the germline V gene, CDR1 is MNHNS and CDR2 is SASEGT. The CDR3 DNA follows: TGTGCCAGCAAAAACACAGGGATGACTAATGAAAAACTGTTTTTT. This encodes CASKNTGMTNEKLFF.